This T cell receptor beta chain comes out of a study of a mutant IDH1 vaccine in newly diagnosed glioma. Study context: Treated patients, 62.5% male and about 38% female, averaged roughly 43 years of age. Prior therapy was radiotherapy, temozolomide, or both; most received both.

With respect to this clone: Its antigen is undetermined.

The time point was: baseline, week 1 (first vaccination visit). Treatment meaning: pre-vaccination baseline after standard-of-care therapy. There were new WHO grade 3 or 4 astrocytomas in the donors, and these were IDH1-mutant and ATRX-lost. CDR1 is LNHNV and CDR2 is YYDKDF in the germline V gene (reference sequence). V was pared by 7 bases and J by 0 bases, with 13 bases between. CDR3 length: 15 amino acids. The repertoire was sequenced with immunoSEQ multiplex PCR; TCRdb's copy has only in-frame clones and lacks some. The profile shows roughly 51,000 clones, just over 85% of them singletons. Study results and caveats: There were vaccine-induced immune responses in approximately 95% of the patients.

The chain combines TRBV15 with TRBJ2-1; no definite D call. The sample here was PBMCs, taken from a glioma patient treated with radiotherapy, temozolomide or both. The receptor was isolated from a man aged 40-49 years with glioma. CDR3 sequence (DNA): TGTGCCACCACTTCGGGTGCCAGCTCCTACAATGAGCAGTTCTTC. Translation gives CATTSGASSYNEQFF.